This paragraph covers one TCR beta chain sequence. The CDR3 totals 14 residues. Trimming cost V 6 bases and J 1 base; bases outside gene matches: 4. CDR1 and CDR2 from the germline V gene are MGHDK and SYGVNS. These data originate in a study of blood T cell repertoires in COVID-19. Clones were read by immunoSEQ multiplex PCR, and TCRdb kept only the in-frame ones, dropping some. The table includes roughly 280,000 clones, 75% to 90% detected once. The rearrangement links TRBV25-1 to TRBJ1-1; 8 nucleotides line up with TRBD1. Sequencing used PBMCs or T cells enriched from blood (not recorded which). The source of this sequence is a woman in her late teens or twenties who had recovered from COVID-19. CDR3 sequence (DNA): TGTGCCAGCAGCCCAGGGGGCTGGAACACTGAAGCTTTCTTT. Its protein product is CASSPGGWNTEAFF.